This T cell receptor beta chain appears in the sequencing data of a study of blood T cell repertoires in COVID-19. On the study more broadly: The United States, Italy and Spain supplied acute and convalescent COVID-19 samples. T cells, B-cell-depleted T cells, or PBMCs provided the cDNA or gDNA that served as material.

Original analysis: Researchers report that nucleated cell counts were estimated from reference gene primer amplification. Some clones are missing from TCRdb's copy, which holds only in-frame ones; the method was immunoSEQ multiplex PCR. V and J calls and clone size are given by that table; D and trimming were obtained from the DNA. This sample yields around 8,000 clones, of which over 75% are seen a single time; 9.9% belongs to the top ten. Germline CDR1 is DFQATT and CDR2 is SNEGSKA (reference sequence). The CDR3 contains 11 residues. V was cut by 6 bases and J by 4 bases, with 8 bases left in between. A single count supports this clone.

The source material was peripheral blood. The chain recombines TRBV20-1 with TRBJ2-3; D is undetermined. This clonotype was sampled from a human donor in a cohort sampled during active COVID-19. This CDR3 reads CSAVYSDTQYF. In nucleotides, the CDR3 is TGCAGTGCCGTGTACTCAGATACGCAGTATTTT.